These 9 T cell receptor beta chains originate from one sample sequenced in a study of blood T cell repertoires in COVID-19. Only in-frame clones appear in the TCRdb table, and some are missing; sequencing was by immunoSEQ multiplex PCR. This table holds more than 250,000 clones, 80% to 95% found once. The sequenced material came from PBMCs or T cells enriched from blood (not recorded which). These receptors were obtained from a woman aged 30 to 39 who had recovered from COVID-19.

The chain combines TRBV6-5 with TRBJ2-1; TRBD2 is a possible D gene (6 bases). Trimming removed 5 bases from V and 0 bases from J, with 11 bases in between. Germline V gives CDR1 MNHEY, CDR2 SVGAGI. The CDR3 extends over 15 amino acids. The CDR3 region is CASSPGLSSYNEQFF. The CDR3 region has the DNA TGTGCCAGCAGTCCTGGACTAAGCTCCTACAATGAGCAGTTCTTC.

This chain links TRBV10-3 with TRBJ1-1, with TRBD1 as a possible D gene (5 bases). The germline CDR1 and CDR2 sequences are ENHRY and SYGVKD. CDR3 length equals 13 residues. Trimming stripped 6 bases from V and 1 base from J, with 9 bases between. The CDR3 DNA reads TGTGCCATCAGCTCCGGACAGAACACTGAAGCTTTCTTT. Protein sequence: CAISSGQNTEAFF.

V gene TRBV5-1 combines with J gene TRBJ1-2; possibly TRBD1 for D (6 bases). Trimming took off 0 bases at V and 5 bases at J, with 11 bases between the two ends. This CDR3 contains 14 residues. Germline V lookup: CDR1 SGHRS, CDR2 YFSETQ. The CDR3 nucleotides are TGCGCCAGCAGCTTGGAACCACAGGGTTATGGCTACACCTTC. Translation: CASSLEPQGYGYTF.

The chain uses TRBV6-5 and TRBJ2-2; TRBD1 might be the D (6 bases). Germline values: CDR1 MNHEY, CDR2 SVGAGI. V dropped 10 bases and J dropped 3 bases, with 9 bases sitting between them. The length of the CDR3 is 12 residues. The CDR3 nucleotides read TGTGCCACACACAGGGACACCGGGGAGCTGTTTTTT. This encodes CATHRDTGELFF.

V and J are TRBV25-1 and TRBJ1-2, with a weak D call TRBD1 (6 bases). Germline CDR1 is MGHDK and CDR2 is SYGVNS. Deletions cut 5 bases from V and 3 bases from J, with 19 bases between. The CDR3 covers 16 residues. The CDR3 DNA reads as TGTGCCAGCAGTTTCGATCCTCGGGGACATCACTATGGCTACACCTTC. This sequence encodes CASSFDPRGHHYGYTF.

The chain carries TRBV6-2 or TRBV6-3 and TRBJ1-1; TRBD1 matches at 9 bases. V shed 6 bases and J 0 bases; nucleotides not matched to a gene: 5. CDR1 and CDR2 (germline): MNHEY, SVGEGT. The CDR3 covers 15 residues. The CDR3 loop is CASSLGQGVNTEAFF. The CDR3 DNA reads as TGTGCCAGCAGCCTGGGACAGGGAGTGAACACTGAAGCTTTCTTT.

V and J are TRBV6-2 or TRBV6-3 and TRBJ2-7; 7 positions match TRBD1. There are 13 residues in the CDR3. The V segment lost 6 bases and the J segment 4 bases; nucleotides outside the gene matches: 6. Germline CDR1 is MNHEY and CDR2 is SVGEGT. The CDR3 protein is CASSRDREYEQYF. DNA for the CDR3: TGTGCCAGCAGCCGGGACAGAGAATACGAGCAGTACTTC.

The chain couples TRBV6-2 or TRBV6-3 to TRBJ2-7; the match to TRBD2 covers 8 bases. Germline V gives CDR1 MNHEY, CDR2 SVGEGT. J lost 3 bases, V lost 6 bases, and 10 bases had no gene match. The CDR3 runs to 15 residues. This chain's CDR3 is CASSRETSDLYEQYF. The CDR3 DNA sequence: TGTGCCAGCAGCCGGGAGACTAGCGACCTCTACGAGCAGTACTTC.

This clone was counted once. The V call is TRBV6-5, the J call TRBJ1-1; D is ambiguous. The V gene lost 2 bases and the J gene lost 4 bases, with 14 bases spanning the gap. The CDR3 totals 15 residues. Germline V gives CDR1 MNHEY, CDR2 SVGAGI. In nucleotides, the CDR3 is TGTGCCAGCAGTTACGCCTCTCGGGGTGGCACTGAAGCTTTCTTT. It translates to CASSYASRGGTEAFF.